The clone carrying this T cell receptor (beta chain) was observed once. Germline V gene data show CDR1 as LGHDT and CDR2 as YNNKEL (reference sequence). The CDR3 has 12 amino acids. V was pared by 4 bases and J by 1 base, with 4 bases between. The sample comes from a study of blood T cell repertoires in COVID-19. About the study: Both acute and convalescent COVID-19 samples were obtained from the United States, Italy and Spain.

Sequenced by immunoSEQ multiplex PCR; TCRdb stores in-frame clones only, minus some. The table has around 70,000 clones, 79% seen once. V is TRBV3-1 (or the pseudogene TRBV3-2) and J is TRBJ1-2; no clear D gene. The receptor comes from a man aged 60 to 69 with active or convalescent COVID-19. The specimen was peripheral blood. The CDR3 nucleotides read TGTGCCAGCAGCCTCCTTAACTATGGCTACACCTTC. Protein: CASSLLNYGYTF.